This entry lists 20 T cell receptor beta chains sequenced from one sample in a study of radiotherapy plus CTLA-4 blockade in lung cancer. The assay was immunoSEQ multiplex PCR, and TCRdb's table has in-frame clones only and misses some. This sample has under 90,000 clones, with 55% to 75% found just once. Specimen: peripheral blood, collected from a patient treated with radiotherapy plus ipilimumab. The receptors here all came from a human donor with non-small cell lung cancer that progressed on radiotherapy plus ipilimumab.

This chain uses TRBV30 with TRBJ1-6, with no clear D. Germline V gives CDR1 GTSNPN, CDR2 SVGIG (reference sequence). V lost 3 bases and J 10 bases, leaving 13 bases between the germline ends. The CDR3 length is 13 residues. The CDR3 bases are TGTGCCTGGAGGGGAGGCAGGCCCTCACCCCTCCACTTT. It specifies CAWRGGRPSPLHF.

The chain has TRBV5-1 and TRBJ2-2; D unresolved. Germline V gene data show CDR1 as SGHRS and CDR2 as YFSETQ. Trimming removed 6 bases at V and 1 base at J, with 7 bases between. The CDR3 runs 13 residues. This CDR3 is CASKDENTGELFF. DNA of the CDR3: TGCGCCAGCAAGGATGAGAACACCGGGGAGCTGTTTTTT.

The CDR3 is CASSQGHSYEQYF. The CDR3, as DNA: TGCGCCAGCAGCCAGGGCCACTCCTACGAGCAGTACTTC. The genes are TRBV4-1 and TRBJ2-7; D is undetermined. The V end was cut by 3 bases, the J end by 0 bases, with 6 bases between. CDR1 is MGHRA, CDR2 YSYEKL, per germline. The CDR3 runs 13 residues.

This chain links TRBV11-2 with TRBJ2-1, with D possibly being TRBD2 (6 bases). This CDR3 contains 14 residues. Germline lookup yields CDR1 SGHAT and CDR2 FQNNGV. V was clipped by 5 bases and J by 10 bases, with 18 bases between them. CDR3 protein: CASSGDQGLREQFF. In nucleotides, the CDR3 is TGTGCCAGCAGCGGGGACCAGGGACTTAGGGAGCAGTTCTTC.

The chain couples TRBV4-1 to TRBJ2-1; 9 bases match TRBD1. Germline assignment: CDR1 MGHRA and CDR2 YSYEKL. The CDR3 runs 16 residues. The V gene end was trimmed by 4 bases and the J gene end by 0 bases; junction bases not matched to a gene: 4. CDR3 in amino acids: CASSPGQGSSYNEQFF. CDR3 in DNA: TGCGCCAGCAGCCCCGGACAGGGGAGCTCCTACAATGAGCAGTTCTTC.

The V gene is TRBV5-6, the J gene TRBJ1-1; D not certain. Germline V gene sequence: CDR1 SGHDT, CDR2 YYEEEE. V lost 0 bases and J 3 bases, leaving 15 bases between the germline ends. CDR3 length: 16 amino acids. The CDR3 region is CASSLGGSELYTEAFF. DNA for the CDR3: TGTGCCAGCAGCTTGGGGGGTTCAGAGCTCTACACTGAAGCTTTCTTT.

This chain joins TRBV28 and TRBJ2-5; D perhaps matches TRBD1 (6 bases). The CDR3 loop spans 16 amino acids. V gave up 7 bases and J gave up 1 base, with 19 bases separating them. Germline CDR1 and CDR2: MDHEN and SYDVKM. The CDR3 DNA is TGTGCCAGCACTCCTTCGGGACAAGGCTTCCAAGAGACCCAGTACTTC. Translating it yields CASTPSGQGFQETQYF.

This clone was detected only a few times. This chain uses TRBV5-4 with TRBJ1-2; TRBD1 agrees at 7 bases. Germline V lookup: CDR1 SGHNT, CDR2 YYREEE (reference sequence). The ends lost 4 bases at V and 3 bases at J; junction bases unmatched: 9. There are 15 residues in the CDR3. The CDR3 loop is CASSPGLGQHYGYTF. For the CDR3, the DNA is TGTGCCAGCAGCCCGGGTTTGGGACAGCACTATGGCTACACCTTC.

This clone is a singleton in its sample. This chain links TRBV10-1 with TRBJ2-2; 7 positions agree with TRBD1. J gave up 4 bases and V 3 bases, and 8 bases lay outside the gene matches. The length of the CDR3 is 16 residues. Germline CDR1 reads WNHNN; CDR2 reads SYGVQD (reference sequence). For the CDR3, the DNA is TGCGCCAGCAGTGATCAGAAGGGGGCCAGCACCGGGGAGCTGTTTTTT. Residues: CASSDQKGASTGELFF.

In regard to this clone: The sample has other DNA sequences that encode this CDR3 too. The rearrangement uses TRBV30 and TRBJ1-2, with TRBD1 as a possible D gene (6 bases). The CDR3 totals 14 residues. Trimming removed 5 bases at V and 7 bases at J, with 20 bases between. Germline V CDR1 and CDR2: GTSNPN, SVGIG (reference sequence). In DNA form, the CDR3 reads TGTGCCTGGGGGGGGACTGGGGGCCGGGGTGGCTACACCTTC. This translates into CAWGGTGGRGGYTF.

The chain links TRBV10-2 to TRBJ2-1, with D unresolved. CDR3 length equals 14 residues. V gave up 6 bases and J gave up 1 base, with 10 bases separating them. Per the germline V gene, CDR1 is WSHSY and CDR2 is SAAADI. CDR3 residues: CASRIGISYNEQFF. The CDR3 bases are TGCGCCAGCAGAATCGGAATTTCCTACAATGAGCAGTTCTTC.

The chain has TRBV7-9 and TRBJ1-2, with D maybe TRBD1 (5 bases). Germline CDR1 is SEHNR and CDR2 is FQNEAQ (reference sequence). This CDR3 comprises 16 residues. V lost 5 bases to trimming and J lost 4 bases, with 20 bases between them. CDR3 nucleotides: TGTGCCAGCAGCCAAGATCGGGTGGGGGACTTCTATGGCTACACCTTC. It translates to CASSQDRVGDFYGYTF. The whole variable domain, remainder taken from reference TRBV7-9 and TRBJ1-2, is DTGVSQNPRHKITKRGQNVTFRCDPISEHNRLYWYRQTLGQGPEFLTYFQNEAQLEKSRLLSDRFSAERPKGSFSTLEIQRTEQGDSAMYLCASSQDRVGDFYGYTFGSGTRLTVV.

The chain uses TRBV7-2 and TRBJ2-2; D is perhaps TRBD2 (6 bases). The CDR3 has 15 residues. V was trimmed by 3 bases and J by 3 bases, leaving 11 bases between them. Germline loops: CDR1 SGHTA, CDR2 FQGNSA. The CDR3 here is CASSFRGMDTGELFF. CDR3 bases: TGTGCCAGCAGCTTCCGGGGGATGGACACCGGGGAGCTGTTTTTT.

This clone was observed a handful of times. The chain employs TRBV27 and TRBJ2-1; no definite D call. Trimming took off 5 bases at V and 8 bases at J, with 10 bases between the two ends. The CDR3 totals 12 residues. Germline V gene lookup returns CDR1 MNHEY and CDR2 SMNVEV (reference sequence). This chain's CDR3 is CASSASGYEQFF. CDR3 coding DNA: TGTGCCAGCAGTGCCTCTGGCTATGAGCAGTTCTTC.

This clone was detected only once. J is TRBJ2-7 and V is TRBV7-3, with unresolved D. CDR1 and CDR2 (germline): SGHTA, FQGTGA. V was trimmed by 0 bases and J by 0 bases, leaving 6 bases between them. The CDR3 is 14 amino acids. The CDR3 DNA reads TGTGCCAGCAGCTTAACAGCTACCTCCTACGAGCAGTACTTC. It codes for CASSLTATSYEQYF.

J is TRBJ2-3 and V is TRBV6-1; TRBD2 might be the D (5 bases). The CDR3 is 14 residues long. V dropped 3 bases and J dropped 2 bases, with 9 bases sitting between them. Looked up from germline, CDR1 is MNHNS and CDR2 is SASEGT. The CDR3 reads CASSDRGHTDTQYF. The CDR3 coding sequence is TGTGCCAGCAGTGACCGGGGTCACACAGATACGCAGTATTTT.

V gene TRBV7-3 combines with J gene TRBJ2-2; D is perhaps TRBD1 (5 bases). Trimming stripped 5 bases from V and 7 bases from J, with 17 bases between. In germline, CDR1 is SGHTA, CDR2 FQGTGA. The CDR3 sequence is 15 residues long. The CDR3 sequence: CASSLSGALDGELFF. CDR3 DNA sequence: TGTGCCAGCAGCCTCTCTGGGGCTTTGGACGGGGAGCTGTTTTTT.

CDR3 in DNA: TGTGCCAGCAGCTTAGGCGAGGGTTACGGCTATGGCTACACCTTC. This translates into CASSLGEGYGYGYTF. The chain links TRBV7-9 to TRBJ1-2; D is undetermined. CDR1 and CDR2 (germline): SEHNR, FQNEAQ (reference sequence). The germline V and J ends were trimmed by 1 base and 4 bases, with 13 bases remaining between them. This CDR3 has 15 amino acids.

The V and J genes are TRBV5-1 and TRBJ2-7; possible D gene TRBD2, 5 bases. V lost 4 bases and J lost 4, with 12 bases in between. The CDR3 spans 13 residues. Germline V gene data show CDR1 as SGHRS and CDR2 as YFSETQ. The CDR3 bases are TGCGCCAGCAGCCAACTAGACGGATACGAGCAGTACTTC. Its protein is CASSQLDGYEQYF.

V and J are TRBV5-6 and TRBJ2-3, with D possibly TRBD1 on 7 matching bases. Trimming cost V 6 bases and J 5 bases, with 19 bases left between them. Per the germline V gene, CDR1 is SGHDT and CDR2 is YYEEEE. The CDR3 sequence is 15 residues long. In DNA, the CDR3 is TGTGCCAGCACCCTGGGGGGACAGCTAGTAGATACGCAGTATTTT. This encodes CASTLGGQLVDTQYF.